A single sample gave rise to the 5 T cell receptor beta chains below, sequenced in a study of T cells in Graves' hyperthyroidism and ophthalmopathy. Researchers took RNA transcripts and amplified the TCR beta CDR3 regions from them. First-round RT-PCR targeting the TCR CDR3 was performed with the HTBI primer set. TCRdb recomputed calls from the multiplex PCR reads with MiXCR, one row per CDR3 protein. The sample contains roughly 420,000 distinct CDR3 sequences, approximately 14% of which appear only once. Input material: blood. The receptors were gathered from a woman under 30 with Graves' hyperthyroidism.

This clonotype was seen a few times. The V call is TRBV9, the J call TRBJ2-5; D perhaps matches TRBD1 (6 bases). Trimming shortened V by 4 bases and J by 5 bases, and 15 bases separated the two germline ends. The CDR3 length is 14 residues. In germline, CDR1 is SGDLS, CDR2 YYNGEE. The CDR3 nucleotides read TGTGCCAGCAGCCCCCGGGACACGGGGGAGACCCAGTACTTC. It encodes CASSPRDTGETQYF.

The chain has TRBV20-1 and TRBJ2-7, with 9 positions matching TRBD1. CDR3 size: 14 residues. Looked up from germline, CDR1 is DFQATT and CDR2 is SNEGSKA (reference sequence). J was trimmed by 2 bases and V by 5 bases; bases with no gene match: 7. CDR3 in DNA: TGCAGTGCTTCAGGGACAGGGACCACCTACGAGCAGTACTTC. Translated, it gives CSASGTGTTYEQYF.

This clonotype was picked up many times. V usage is TRBV19 and J usage is TRBJ1-1; tentatively, D is TRBD1 (6 bases). The germline CDR1 and CDR2 sequences are LNHDA and SQIVND (reference sequence). With 5 bases removed from V and 3 bases from J, the gap between germline ends came to 10 bases. The CDR3 is 13 residues long. The DNA for the CDR3 is TGTGCCAGTAGTGCGAGGGGGGACACTGAAGCTTTCTTT. Protein product: CASSARGDTEAFF. Full variable domain (rest looked up from reference TRBV19 and TRBJ1-1): DGGITQSPKYLFRKEGQNVTLSCEQNLNHDAMYWYRQDPGQGLRLIYYSQIVNDFQKGDIAEGYSVSREKKESFPLTVTSAQKNPTAFYLCASSARGDTEAFFGQGTRLTVV.

This clonotype has a count of ten or more. The rearrangement links TRBV5-1 to TRBJ2-1; TRBD2 agrees at 8 bases. Germline-derived CDR1 and CDR2 are SGHRS and YFSETQ. The CDR3 has 15 residues. V gave up 4 bases and J gave up 2 bases; unmatched junction bases: 5. The CDR3 DNA follows: TGCGCCAGCAGCCCCAGCGGGAGTACCTACAATGAGCAGTTCTTC. Protein product: CASSPSGSTYNEQFF.

This clonotype was seen more than once but under ten times. A single base separates this from a much larger clone, so it may be a read error. The chain recombines TRBV7-3 with TRBJ2-1, with D perhaps being TRBD1 or TRBD2 (5 bases each). This CDR3 has 13 amino acids. Germline V gene sequence: CDR1 SGHTA, CDR2 FQGTGA. In nucleotides, the CDR3 is TGTGCCAGCAGTCCTGAGGGGAGACATGAGCAGCTCTTC. This translates into CASSPEGRHEQLF. Full variable domain (outside the CDR3, taken from reference TRBV7-3 and TRBJ2-1): GAGVSQTPSNKVTEKGKYVELRCDPISGHTALYWYRQSLGQGPEFLIYFQGTGAADDSGLPNDRFFAVRPEGSVSTLKIQRTERGDSAVYLCASSPEGRHEQLFGPGTRLTVL.